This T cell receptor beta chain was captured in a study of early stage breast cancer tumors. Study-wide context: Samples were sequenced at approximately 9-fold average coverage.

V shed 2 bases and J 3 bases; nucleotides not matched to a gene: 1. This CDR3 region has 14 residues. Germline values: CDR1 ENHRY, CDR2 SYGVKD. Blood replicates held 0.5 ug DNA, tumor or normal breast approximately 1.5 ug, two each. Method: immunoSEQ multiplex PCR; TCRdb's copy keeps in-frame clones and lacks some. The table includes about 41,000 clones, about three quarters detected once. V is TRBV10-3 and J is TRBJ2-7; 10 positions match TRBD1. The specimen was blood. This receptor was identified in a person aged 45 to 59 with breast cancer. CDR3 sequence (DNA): TGTGCCATCAGTGAGGGACAGGGGGTCTACGAGCAGTACTTC. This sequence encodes CAISEGQGVYEQYF.